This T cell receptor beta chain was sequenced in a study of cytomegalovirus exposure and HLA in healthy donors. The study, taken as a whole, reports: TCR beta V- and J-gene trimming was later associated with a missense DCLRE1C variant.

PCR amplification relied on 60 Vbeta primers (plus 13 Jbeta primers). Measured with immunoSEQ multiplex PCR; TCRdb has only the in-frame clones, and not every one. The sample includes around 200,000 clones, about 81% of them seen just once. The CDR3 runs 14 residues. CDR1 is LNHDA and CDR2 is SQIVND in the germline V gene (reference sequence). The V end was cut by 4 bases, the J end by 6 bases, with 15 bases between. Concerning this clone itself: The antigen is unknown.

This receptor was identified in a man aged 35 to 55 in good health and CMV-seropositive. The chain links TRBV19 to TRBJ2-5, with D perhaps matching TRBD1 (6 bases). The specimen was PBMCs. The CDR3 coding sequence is TGTGCCAGTAGTACCACAGGGTTGGACAAGACCCAGTACTTC. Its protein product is CASSTTGLDKTQYF.